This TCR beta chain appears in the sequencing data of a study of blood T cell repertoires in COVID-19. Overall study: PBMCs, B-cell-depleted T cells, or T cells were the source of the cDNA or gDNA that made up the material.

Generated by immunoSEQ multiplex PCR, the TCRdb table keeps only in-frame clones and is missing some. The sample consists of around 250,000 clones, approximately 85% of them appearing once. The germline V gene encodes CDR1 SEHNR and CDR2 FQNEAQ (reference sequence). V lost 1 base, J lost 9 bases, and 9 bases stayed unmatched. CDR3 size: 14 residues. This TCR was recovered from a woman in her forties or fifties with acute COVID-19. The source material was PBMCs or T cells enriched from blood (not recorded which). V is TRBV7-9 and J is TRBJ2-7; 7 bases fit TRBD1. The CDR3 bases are TGTGCCAGCAGCTTAGTCCCGGGACAGACCCTGCAGTACTTC. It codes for CASSLVPGQTLQYF.